The 18 T cell receptor beta chains in this list originate from one sample, sequenced in a study of shared clonotypes between healthy human individuals. Libraries were prepared by immunoSEQ multiplex PCR; TCRdb keeps only in-frame clonotypes and omits some of them. The sample consists of roughly 1,500,000 clones, 95% to 99% of them appearing once. The material sequenced was naive CD4+ T cells sorted from blood. The subset is: CD45RA+ positively selected. These receptors all come from a man aged 25-45 years in good health.

CDR3 bases: TGCGCCAGCAGCATGGGACTAGCGGGAGCGAGGGGCTCCTACGAGCAGTACTTC. Its protein product is CASSMGLAGARGSYEQYF. The chain joins TRBV5-1 to TRBJ2-7; TRBD2 aligns across 14 bases. The length of the CDR3 is 18 residues. The ends lost 4 bases at V and 0 bases at J; junction bases unmatched: 9. Germline CDR1 is SGHRS and CDR2 is YFSETQ.

The V call is TRBV14, the J call TRBJ2-1; D is ambiguous. The CDR3 contains 12 residues. Trimming removed 3 bases from V and 11 bases from J, with 11 bases in between. Germline V gene lookup returns CDR1 SGHDN and CDR2 FVKESK. For the CDR3, the DNA is TGTGCCAGCAGCCACCCTAATACCAAGCAGTTCTTC. It is translated as CASSHPNTKQFF.

The rearrangement links TRBV28 to TRBJ1-5; D is unclear. The CDR3 has 17 residues. Germline V gives CDR1 MDHEN, CDR2 SYDVKM. The V end was cut by 6 bases, the J end by 2 bases, with 20 bases between. The CDR3 sequence: CASRPPGRVDGNQPQHF. The CDR3 coding sequence is TGTGCCAGCAGACCCCCTGGACGGGTAGACGGCAATCAGCCCCAGCATTTT.

The chain links TRBV10-3 to TRBJ2-7, with 8 bases aligning to TRBD1. The germline CDR1 and CDR2 sequences are ENHRY and SYGVKD. The length of the CDR3 is 13 residues. The CDR3 DNA sequence: TGTGGGGCCTCAGGGGGCGAGTGGTACGAGCAGTACTTC. Protein product: CGASGGEWYEQYF.

The CDR3 coding sequence is TGTGCCAGCAGTTTGGCAGAGTTATACAATCAGCCCCAGCATTTT. Encoded protein: CASSLAELYNQPQHF. The V and J genes are TRBV28 and TRBJ1-5; D unclear. CDR3 length: 15 amino acids. The V gene's germline CDR1 is MDHEN and CDR2 SYDVKM. V lost 3 bases and J 3 bases, leaving 12 bases between the germline ends. The full variable domain, its missing parts supplied by reference TRBV28 and TRBJ1-5, is DVKVTQSSRYLVKRTGEKVFLECVQDMDHENMFWYRQDPGLGLRLIYFSYDVKMKEKGDIPEGYSVSREKKERFSLILESASTNQTSMYLCASSLAELYNQPQHFGDGTRLSIL.

The J gene is TRBJ2-3, the V gene TRBV19; 12 nucleotides align to TRBD2. Germline CDR1 LNHDA, CDR2 SQIVND (reference sequence). With V trimmed by 6 bases and J by 2 bases, 6 bases remained unmatched. The CDR3 sequence is 16 residues long. Here the CDR3 DNA reads TGTGCCAGTAGCTGGACTAGCGGGGATTACACAGATACGCAGTATTTT. Translated, it gives CASSWTSGDYTDTQYF.

The V call is TRBV28, the J call TRBJ1-2; D is ambiguous. In germline, CDR1 is MDHEN, CDR2 SYDVKM. Trimming took 6 bases from V and 9 from J, leaving 17 bases between them. This CDR3 is 13 amino acids long. The CDR3 DNA reads as TGTGCCAGCAGGAAAAGAGAAGACCGTCGCTACACCTTC. It encodes CASRKREDRRYTF.

The CDR3 bases are TGTGCCAGCAGCCCCTTAGCGGTCTCCTACGAGCAGTACTTC. Translating it yields CASSPLAVSYEQYF. The gene calls are TRBV7-4 and TRBJ2-7; TRBD2 is a possible D gene (6 bases). The CDR3 extends over 14 amino acids. Germline loops: CDR1 SGHVT, CDR2 SQSDAQ. V was pared by 5 bases and J by 0 bases, with 11 bases between.

The J gene is TRBJ2-7, the V gene TRBV27; D is undetermined. This CDR3 spans 15 amino acids. The V gene's germline CDR1 is MNHEY and CDR2 SMNVEV (reference sequence). Between the trimmed V and J ends, which lost 2 bases and 0 bases, there was a span of 11 bases. CDR3 nucleotide sequence: TGTGCCAGCAGTTTACACCTGGATAACTCCTACGAGCAGTACTTC. Amino acid sequence: CASSLHLDNSYEQYF.

This sequence joins TRBV4-3 and TRBJ1-2, with D possibly being TRBD1 (5 bases). Germline CDR1 reads LGHNA; CDR2 reads YSLEER. V was pared by 4 bases and J by 4 bases, with 13 bases between. The CDR3 runs to 14 residues. The DNA for the CDR3 is TGCGCCAGCAGCCCCCAGCGGGGGATCTATGGCTACACCTTC. This codes for CASSPQRGIYGYTF.

V is TRBV10-3 and J is TRBJ1-1; D gene unclear. Germline V CDR1 and CDR2: ENHRY, SYGVKD. The V end was cut by 2 bases, the J end by 4 bases, with 8 bases between. The CDR3 extends over 13 amino acids. CDR3 residues: CAISEVEGTEAFF. The CDR3 DNA follows: TGTGCCATCAGTGAGGTAGAGGGCACTGAAGCTTTCTTT.

The CDR3 loop is CASSPGRFQETQYF. The CDR3 DNA reads TGTGCCAGCAGCCCCGGACGGTTCCAAGAGACCCAGTACTTC. This chain links TRBV7-9 with TRBJ2-5; unclear D gene. With 5 bases removed from V and 1 base from J, the gap between germline ends came to 11 bases. Germline V gene data show CDR1 as SEHNR and CDR2 as FQNEAQ (reference sequence). CDR3 length: 14 residues.

This chain uses TRBV11-2 with TRBJ2-7, with 9 bases fitting TRBD1. The V gene's germline CDR1 is SGHAT and CDR2 FQNNGV. Trimming at V came to 7 bases and at J to 3 bases, leaving 10 bases not matched to a gene. The CDR3 covers 15 residues. CDR3 in DNA: TGTGCCAGCACCCGGCTGGGACAGGGCCTCTACGAGCAGTACTTC. It encodes CASTRLGQGLYEQYF.

V and J are TRBV2 and TRBJ2-3; D is undetermined. Trimming removed 6 bases at V and 0 bases at J, with 13 bases between. The CDR3 loop spans 15 amino acids. The V gene's germline CDR1 is SNHLY and CDR2 FYNNEI. Here the CDR3 reads CASSARGPSTDTQYF. As DNA, the CDR3 is TGTGCCAGCAGCGCCCGTGGACCTAGCACAGATACGCAGTATTTT.

About this clone itself: The sample has other DNA sequences that encode this CDR3 too. This chain uses TRBV5-1 with TRBJ1-4, with 7 bases matching TRBD1. This CDR3 contains 14 residues. With V trimmed by 7 bases and J by 5 bases, 8 bases remained unmatched. Germline V gene sequence: CDR1 SGHRS, CDR2 YFSETQ. As DNA, the CDR3 is TGCGCCAGCTCCGGGGGGACAGAGAATGAAAAACTGTTTTTT. Translated, it gives CASSGGTENEKLFF.

J is TRBJ1-3 and V is TRBV5-3; possibly TRBD1 for D (5 bases). TRBV5-3 is classed as an ORF, of uncertain function. This CDR3 spans 14 amino acids. Trimming stripped 3 bases from V and 9 bases from J, with 16 bases between. CDR3 sequence reads: CARSSRDPLCTIYF. In nucleotides, the CDR3 is TGTGCCAGAAGCTCCCGGGACCCATTGTGCACCATATATTTT.

The chain has TRBV10-3 and TRBJ2-7; 7 positions agree with TRBD1. J lost 2 bases, V lost 4 bases, and 5 bases had no gene match. This CDR3 is 14 amino acids long. Germline V gene lookup returns CDR1 ENHRY and CDR2 SYGVKD. The CDR3, as DNA: TGTGCCATCAGTGGGCAGGGGGTAGCCTACGAGCAGTACTTC. Translating gives CAISGQGVAYEQYF.

DNA for the CDR3: TGCGCCAGCAGCCAAGTCTCCGCGCGAGCCTCCACAGATACGCAGTATTTT. Protein sequence: CASSQVSARASTDTQYF. This rearrangement joins TRBV4-3 to TRBJ2-3, with D hard to call. The germline V gene encodes CDR1 LGHNA and CDR2 YSLEER. Trimming took off 1 base at V and 2 bases at J, with 16 bases between the two ends. The CDR3 has 17 residues.